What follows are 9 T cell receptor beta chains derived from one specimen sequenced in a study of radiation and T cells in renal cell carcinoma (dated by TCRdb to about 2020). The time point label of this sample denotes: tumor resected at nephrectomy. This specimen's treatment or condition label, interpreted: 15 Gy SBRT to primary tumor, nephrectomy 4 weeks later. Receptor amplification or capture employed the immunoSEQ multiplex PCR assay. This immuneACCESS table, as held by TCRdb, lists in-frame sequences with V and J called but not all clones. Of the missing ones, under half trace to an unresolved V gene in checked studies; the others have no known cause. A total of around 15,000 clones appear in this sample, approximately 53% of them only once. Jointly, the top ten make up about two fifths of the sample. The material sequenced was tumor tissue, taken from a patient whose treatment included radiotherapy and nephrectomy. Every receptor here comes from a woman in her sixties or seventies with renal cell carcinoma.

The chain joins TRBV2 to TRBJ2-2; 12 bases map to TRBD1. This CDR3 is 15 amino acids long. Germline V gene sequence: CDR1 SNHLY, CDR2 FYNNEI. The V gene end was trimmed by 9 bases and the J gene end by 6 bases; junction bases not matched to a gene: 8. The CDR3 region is CASETGTGGPGELFF. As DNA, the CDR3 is TGTGCCAGTGAAACCGGGACAGGGGGCCCCGGGGAGCTGTTTTTT.

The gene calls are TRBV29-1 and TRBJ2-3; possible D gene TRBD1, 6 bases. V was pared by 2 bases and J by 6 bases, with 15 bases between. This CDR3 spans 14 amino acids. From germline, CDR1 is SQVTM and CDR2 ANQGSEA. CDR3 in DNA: TGCAGCGTTGAACGGACAGTGGCCGGGGATACGCAGTATTTT. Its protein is CSVERTVAGDTQYF.

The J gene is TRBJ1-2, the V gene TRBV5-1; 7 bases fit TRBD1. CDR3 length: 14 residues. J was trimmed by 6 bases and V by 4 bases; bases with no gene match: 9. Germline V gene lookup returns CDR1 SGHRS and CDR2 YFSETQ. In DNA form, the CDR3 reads TGCGCCAGCAGCGTTACAGGGGATGGAAATGGCTACACCTTC. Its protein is CASSVTGDGNGYTF. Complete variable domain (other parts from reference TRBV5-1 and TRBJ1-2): KAGVTQTPRYLIKTRGQQVTLSCSPISGHRSVSWYQQTPGQGLQFLFEYFSETQRNKGNFPGRFSGRQFSNSRSEMNVSTLELGDSALYLCASSVTGDGNGYTFGSGTRLTVV.

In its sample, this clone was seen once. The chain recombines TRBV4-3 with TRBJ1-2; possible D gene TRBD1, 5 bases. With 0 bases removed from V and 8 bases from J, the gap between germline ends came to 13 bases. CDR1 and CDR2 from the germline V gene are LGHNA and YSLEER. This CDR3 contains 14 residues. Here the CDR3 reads CASSQEPGLGGYTF. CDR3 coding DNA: TGCGCCAGCAGCCAAGAGCCGGGGCTGGGAGGCTACACCTTC.

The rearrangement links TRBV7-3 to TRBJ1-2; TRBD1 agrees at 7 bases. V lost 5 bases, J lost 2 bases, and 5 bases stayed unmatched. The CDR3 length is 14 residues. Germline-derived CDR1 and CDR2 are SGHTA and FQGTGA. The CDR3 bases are TGTGCCAGCAGCATAGACAGGGCCAACTATGGCTACACCTTC. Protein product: CASSIDRANYGYTF.

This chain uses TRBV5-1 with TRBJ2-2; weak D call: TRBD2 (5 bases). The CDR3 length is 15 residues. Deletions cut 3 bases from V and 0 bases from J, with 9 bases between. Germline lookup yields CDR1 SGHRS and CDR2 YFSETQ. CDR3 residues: CASSWTDANTGELFF. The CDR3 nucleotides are TGCGCCAGCAGCTGGACTGACGCGAACACCGGGGAGCTGTTTTTT.

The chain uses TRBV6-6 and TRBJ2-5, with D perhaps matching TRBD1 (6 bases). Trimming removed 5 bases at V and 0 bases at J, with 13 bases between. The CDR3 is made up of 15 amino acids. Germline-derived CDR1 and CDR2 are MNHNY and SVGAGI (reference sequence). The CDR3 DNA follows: TGTGCCAGCAGTCTCGGTCAGGGGTACCAAGAGACCCAGTACTTC. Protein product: CASSLGQGYQETQYF.

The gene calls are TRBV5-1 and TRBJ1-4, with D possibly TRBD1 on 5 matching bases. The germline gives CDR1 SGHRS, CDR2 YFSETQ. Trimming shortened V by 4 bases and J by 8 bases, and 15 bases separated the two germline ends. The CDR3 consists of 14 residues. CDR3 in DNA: TGCGCCAGCAGCCAGGGCCCGGCGGAAGAAAAACTGTTTTTT. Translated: CASSQGPAEEKLFF.

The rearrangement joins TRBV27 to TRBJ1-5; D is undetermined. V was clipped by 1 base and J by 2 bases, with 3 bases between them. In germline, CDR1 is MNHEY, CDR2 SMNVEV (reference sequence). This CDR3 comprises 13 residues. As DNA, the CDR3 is TGTGCCAGCAGTTTATATCGCAATCAGCCCCAGCATTTT. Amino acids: CASSLYRNQPQHF.